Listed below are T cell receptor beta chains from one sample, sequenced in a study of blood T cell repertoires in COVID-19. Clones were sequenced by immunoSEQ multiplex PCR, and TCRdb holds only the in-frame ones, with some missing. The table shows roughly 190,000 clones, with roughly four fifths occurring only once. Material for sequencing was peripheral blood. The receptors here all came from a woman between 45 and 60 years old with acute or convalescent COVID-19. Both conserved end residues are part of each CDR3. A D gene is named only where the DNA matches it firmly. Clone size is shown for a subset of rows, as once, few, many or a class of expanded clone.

CDR3: CATSRKRQGTNTGELFF; DNA: TGTGCCACCAGCAGAAAAAGACAGGGTACGAACACCGGGGAGCTGTTTTTT; size: NA; D: TRBD1; J: TRBJ2-2; V: TRBV15; length: 17
CDR3: CAWSAGAGTEAFF; DNA: TGTGCCTGGAGTGCAGGGGCCGGCACTGAAGCTTTCTTT; size: NA; D: NA; J: TRBJ1-1; V: TRBV30; length: 13
CDR3: CAWSTTGFSYEQYF; DNA: TGTGCCTGGAGTACGACTGGTTTCTCCTACGAGCAGTACTTC; size: NA; D: NA; J: TRBJ2-7; V: TRBV30; length: 14
CDR3: CASSARTDSRDEQFF; DNA: TGTGCCAGCAGCGCCCGGACGGACTCTAGGGATGAGCAGTTCTTC; size: NA; D: NA; J: TRBJ2-1; V: TRBV9; length: 15
CDR3: CASSFNRMHTEAFF; DNA: TGTGCCAGCAGCTTCAACAGGATGCACACTGAAGCTTTCTTT; size: NA; D: NA; J: TRBJ1-1; V: TRBV5-5; length: 14
CDR3: CASRILTENYGYTF; DNA: TGTGCCAGCAGGATTTTGACGGAGAACTATGGCTACACCTTC; size: once; D: NA; J: TRBJ1-2; V: TRBV6-5; length: 14
CDR3: CASSLKTWTGGYTGELFF; DNA: TGTGCCAGCAGTTTAAAAACCTGGACAGGTGGATACACCGGGGAGCTGTTTTTT; size: NA; D: TRBD1; J: TRBJ2-2; V: TRBV27; length: 18
CDR3: CAWSLTGEQPQHF; DNA: TGTGCCTGGAGTCTAACGGGGGAGCAGCCCCAGCATTTT; size: few; D: NA; J: TRBJ1-5; V: TRBV30; length: 13
CDR3: CASSSDSWAEAFF; DNA: TGCGCCAGCAGCTCGGACAGCTGGGCTGAAGCTTTCTTT; size: NA; D: NA; J: TRBJ1-1; V: TRBV5-1; length: 13
CDR3: CASSKGRASEAFF; DNA: TGTGCCAGCAGTAAAGGCAGGGCCTCTGAAGCTTTCTTT; size: NA; D: NA; J: TRBJ1-1; V: TRBV7-9; length: 13
CDR3: CAISGGASTEAFF; DNA: TGTGCCATCAGCGGCGGGGCGAGCACTGAAGCTTTCTTT; size: NA; D: NA; J: TRBJ1-1; V: TRBV10-3; length: 13
CDR3: CASSADRGVTGELFF; DNA: TGTGCCAGCTCTGCGGACAGGGGCGTCACCGGGGAGCTGTTTTTT; size: NA; D: TRBD1; J: TRBJ2-2; V: TRBV6-5; length: 15
CDR3: CASSDVDRIYGYTF; DNA: TGTGCCAGCAGTGACGTGGACAGAATCTATGGCTACACCTTC; size: NA; D: NA; J: TRBJ1-2; V: TRBV6-1; length: 14
CDR3: CASSIPRGVGNQPQHF; DNA: TGTGCCAGTAGTATACCGCGAGGAGTAGGCAATCAGCCCCAGCATTTT; size: NA; D: NA; J: TRBJ1-5; V: TRBV19; length: 16
CDR3: CASSSVDRGVGNTIYF; DNA: TGTGCCAGCAGTTCCGTCGACAGAGGCGTAGGAAACACCATATATTTT; size: NA; D: NA; J: TRBJ1-3; V: TRBV28; length: 16
CDR3: CASIPRGSGQETQYF; DNA: TGTGCCAGCATCCCCCGGGGATCGGGGCAAGAGACCCAGTACTTC; size: NA; D: NA; J: TRBJ2-5; V: TRBV6-6; length: 15
CDR3: CSAGTDSEKLFF; DNA: TGCAGCGCTGGGACAGACTCAGAAAAACTGTTTTTT; size: NA; D: TRBD1; J: TRBJ1-4; V: TRBV29-1; length: 12
CDR3: CASSYTRGSMNTEAFF; DNA: TGTGCCAGCAGTTACACCAGGGGGAGCATGAACACTGAAGCTTTCTTT; size: once; D: TRBD1; J: TRBJ1-1; V: TRBV6-5; length: 16
CDR3: CASSTRDRGGYGYTF; DNA: TGTGCCAGCAGTACCCGGGACAGGGGAGGCTATGGCTACACCTTC; size: NA; D: TRBD1; J: TRBJ1-2; V: TRBV6-2/TRBV6-3; length: 15
CDR3: CAWSPTGVNGYTF; DNA: TGTGCCTGGTCCCCCACGGGGGTGAATGGCTACACCTTC; size: NA; D: NA; J: TRBJ1-2; V: TRBV30; length: 13
CDR3: CASSLGQGLSTDTQYF; DNA: TGTGCCAGCAGCTTGGGACAGGGACTTAGCACAGATACGCAGTATTTT; size: NA; D: NA; J: TRBJ2-3; V: TRBV5-5; length: 16
CDR3: CASSIKGRGNTEAFF; DNA: TGTGCCAGTAGTATAAAGGGTAGGGGGAACACTGAAGCTTTCTTT; size: NA; D: NA; J: TRBJ1-1; V: TRBV19; length: 15
CDR3: CASSYQQRQGAAGYTF; DNA: TGTGCCAGCAGTTACCAACAACGACAGGGGGCGGCTGGCTACACCTTC; size: NA; D: TRBD1; J: TRBJ1-2; V: TRBV28; length: 16
CDR3: CASSSSGLAGGRRFF; DNA: TGTGCCAGTAGTAGCTCGGGACTAGCGGGAGGCCGGAGGTTCTTC; size: few; D: TRBD2; J: TRBJ2-1; V: TRBV19; length: 15
CDR3: CASSPRQGWGYTF; DNA: TGTGCCAGCAGCCCCAGACAGGGGTGGGGCTACACCTTC; size: NA; D: TRBD1; J: TRBJ1-2; V: TRBV7-8; length: 13
CDR3: CASSLPTGAGYGYTF; DNA: TGTGCCAGCAGTTTACCGACAGGGGCAGGGTATGGCTACACCTTC; size: NA; D: TRBD1; J: TRBJ1-2; V: TRBV28; length: 15
CDR3: CSASVGGRLDEKLFF; DNA: TGCAGTGCTAGTGTGGGGGGGAGACTTGATGAAAAACTGTTTTTT; size: few; D: NA; J: TRBJ1-4; V: TRBV20-1; length: 15
CDR3: CASSIGPGNADTQYF; DNA: TGTGCCAGTAGTATAGGGCCAGGGAACGCAGATACGCAGTATTTT; size: NA; D: NA; J: TRBJ2-3; V: TRBV19; length: 15